This T cell receptor (beta chain) derives from a study of blood T cells in healthy people across ages. This clonotype was detected only a few times. PCR was performed a second time for about 6 to 11 cycles using a sample-barcoded 5' primer and a J-beta primer mix. All cDNA molecules were each tagged by a template-switch adaptor with 12 random nucleotides. TCRdb passed the 5' RACE reads through MiXCR, listing each CDR3 protein once. The data contain roughly 1,100,000 distinct CDR3 sequences, approximately 25% of them singletons. The sample was also linked to a second study, of T cells of mothers and their children. This second report adds: Donors comprised a few healthy Caucasian mothers plus their six children. In unrelated and related pairs, TCR recombination output is shaped in a similar way by thymic selection. Relative to unrelated pairs, biologically related mother-child dyads exhibited marginally greater, non-significant overlap.

The receptor was derived from a girl aged 2-10 years in good health. Source material: blood.

This CDR3 reads CASSLNPRGAFF. For the CDR3, the DNA is TGTGCCAGCAGCTTAAACCCTAGAGGAGCTTTCTTT. The rearrangement links TRBV7-9 to TRBJ1-1, with unresolved D. CDR1 is SEHNR, CDR2 FQNEAQ, per germline (reference sequence). The CDR3 extends over 12 amino acids. Trimming removed 2 bases at V and 10 bases at J, with 11 bases between.